This paragraph covers one T cell receptor beta chain sequence. These data are taken from a study of T cell responses to AZD1222 COVID-19 vaccine. Produced via immunoSEQ multiplex PCR; TCRdb's table is partial and in-frame only. The sample includes around 120,000 clones, about 90% of them seen just once. CDR1 is LNHDA and CDR2 is SQIVND in the germline V gene (reference sequence). This CDR3 has 13 amino acids. V gave up 4 bases and J gave up 3 bases, with 8 bases separating them. This receptor was taken from an adult in good health. V and J are TRBV19 and TRBJ2-3; D remains ambiguous. This specimen was peripheral blood, taken on day 0 of AZD1222 vaccination. As DNA, the CDR3 is TGTGCCAGTAGTACTGGAGAAACAGATACGCAGTATTTT. This translates into CASSTGETDTQYF.